These T cell receptor beta chains were read from a single sample in a study of blood T cell repertoires in COVID-19. Some clones are missing from TCRdb's copy, which holds only in-frame ones; the method was immunoSEQ multiplex PCR. The data show roughly 230,000 clones, 75% to 90% seen once. The sample taken for sequencing was peripheral blood. Receptors were obtained from a woman aged 40-49 years who had recovered from COVID-19. CDR3s include the opening cysteine and the closing phenylalanine or tryptophan. D genes are given only for firm matches. Part of the rows lack a size; the others show once, few, many or a class for expanded clones.

.	15	TRBV28	.	TRBJ2-3	CASSLASDNTDTQYF	TGTGCCAGCAGTTTAGCTAGCGATAACACAGATACGCAGTATTTT
.	17	TRBV15	few	TRBJ1-3	CATSRDNPGATGNTIYF	TGTGCCACCAGCAGAGATAACCCAGGGGCAACCGGAAACACCATATATTTT
TRBD2	14	TRBV7-3	.	TRBJ2-1	CASSLMGGTDEQFF	TGTGCCAGCAGCTTAATGGGGGGGACCGATGAGCAGTTCTTC
TRBD2	15	TRBV4-1	.	TRBJ2-7	CASSQGTSGGYEQYF	TGCGCCAGCAGCCAAGGGACTAGCGGGGGCTACGAGCAGTACTTC
.	16	TRBV10-3	.	TRBJ1-2	CAISESIPGSNYGYTF	TGTGCCATCAGTGAGTCGATTCCGGGTTCTAACTATGGCTACACCTTC
TRBD1	18	TRBV7-3	.	TRBJ2-6	CASSLNAGGASGANVLTF	TGTGCCAGCAGCTTAAATGCAGGGGGCGCCTCTGGGGCCAACGTCCTGACTTTC
TRBD2	16	TRBV3-1/TRBV3-2	.	TRBJ2-2	CASSQVPSGIGGELFF	TGTGCCAGCAGCCAAGTGCCTAGCGGGATTGGCGGGGAGCTGTTTTTT
TRBD1	15	TRBV11-3	.	TRBJ2-1	CASSPRTGGSGEQFF	TGTGCCAGCAGCCCGAGAACAGGGGGTTCTGGTGAGCAGTTCTTC
.	14	TRBV19	.	TRBJ1-4	CASDPEGENEKLFF	TGTGCCAGCGACCCCGAGGGAGAAAATGAAAAACTGTTTTTT
TRBD2	19	TRBV18	.	TRBJ2-1	CASSPLSGTSGPSYNEQFF	TGTGCCAGCTCGCCATTATCCGGGACTAGCGGCCCATCCTACAATGAGCAGTTCTTC
.	11	TRBV3-1/TRBV3-2	few	TRBJ2-1	CASSQDREQFF	TGTGCCAGCAGCCAAGATCGGGAGCAGTTCTTC
.	13	TRBV9	.	TRBJ1-4	CASSVGAGEKLFF	TGTGCCAGCAGCGTAGGGGCCGGCGAAAAACTGTTTTTT
TRBD2	13	TRBV3-1/TRBV3-2	.	TRBJ2-1	CASSFGTSGEQFF	TGTGCCAGCAGCTTCGGGACTAGTGGTGAGCAGTTCTTC
.	14	TRBV7-2	.	TRBJ2-2	CASSLAGPSGELFF	TGTGCCAGCAGCTTAGCTGGCCCTTCCGGGGAGCTGTTTTTT
.	13	TRBV5-1	.	TRBJ1-2	CASSLAQGYGYTF	TGCGCCAGCAGCTTGGCCCAGGGTTATGGCTACACCTTC
TRBD1	16	TRBV6-6	.	TRBJ1-1	CASSSASTGVLTEAFF	TGTGCCAGCAGTTCAGCCTCGACAGGGGTACTTACTGAAGCTTTCTTT
TRBD1	16	TRBV19	once	TRBJ1-3	CASSTRDRGLGNTIYF	TGTGCCAGTAGTACCCGGGACAGGGGCCTTGGAAACACCATATATTTT
TRBD2	19	TRBV7-9	.	TRBJ2-3	CASSLIPSGSGRGTDTQYF	TGTGCCAGCAGCTTAATCCCTTCTGGTAGCGGGAGGGGGACAGATACGCAGTATTTT
.	13	TRBV5-4	.	TRBJ1-6	CASSSGQNSPLHF	TGTGCCAGCAGCTCGGGACAAAATTCACCCCTCCACTTT
.	14	TRBV5-1	once	TRBJ2-7	CASYASGGPYEQYF	TGCGCCAGCTATGCCTCCGGGGGACCCTACGAGCAGTACTTC
.	14	TRBV18	.	TRBJ2-3	CASSPTRSTDTQYF	TGTGCCAGCTCACCGACGCGGAGCACAGATACGCAGTATTTT
.	17	TRBV5-5	.	TRBJ2-1	CASRPTPSGQRRDEQFF	TGTGCCAGCCGCCCCACCCCCAGCGGTCAACGTCGGGATGAGCAGTTCTTC
TRBD1	14	TRBV5-1	.	TRBJ2-1	CATSRGDRENEQFF	TGCGCCACCTCCCGGGGGGACAGGGAGAATGAGCAGTTCTTC
TRBD2	15	TRBV5-4	.	TRBJ2-1	CASSFLAGGAGEQFF	TGTGCCAGCAGCTTTTTAGCGGGAGGGGCCGGCGAGCAGTTCTTC
.	13	TRBV2	.	TRBJ1-2	CASMRVKDYGYTF	TGTGCCAGCATGCGGGTGAAGGACTATGGCTACACCTTC
.	14	TRBV2	.	TRBJ1-6	CASSGSGRHSPLHF	TGTGCCAGCAGTGGGTCTGGGCGACATTCACCCCTCCACTTT
TRBD1	15	TRBV5-1	once	TRBJ1-4	CASSSNTGVGEKLFF	TGCGCCAGCAGCTCAAATACAGGGGTAGGGGAAAAACTGTTTTTT
.	13	TRBV3-1/TRBV3-2	.	TRBJ1-1	CASSQAGGVEAFF	TGTGCCAGCAGCCAAGCCGGCGGGGTTGAGGCTTTCTTT
TRBD2	15	TRBV7-6	.	TRBJ2-5	CASSPQGTSEETQYF	TGTGCCAGCAGCCCGCAAGGGACTAGCGAAGAGACCCAGTACTTC
TRBD2	14	TRBV19	.	TRBJ2-1	CATRTSGRGHEQFF	TGTGCCACCCGGACTAGCGGGAGAGGTCATGAGCAGTTCTTC
TRBD1	16	TRBV11-3	.	TRBJ2-5	CASSKRDRGVYETQYF	TGTGCCAGCAGCAAACGCGACAGGGGGGTTTATGAGACCCAGTACTTC
.	14	TRBV2	.	TRBJ2-1	CASSEALGVDEQFF	TGTGCCAGCAGTGAAGCGCTCGGGGTCGATGAGCAGTTCTTC
TRBD2	14	TRBV6-5	.	TRBJ2-3	CASRLAGETDTQYF	TGTGCCAGCAGACTAGCGGGAGAAACGGATACGCAGTATTTT
TRBD2	20	TRBV19	.	TRBJ2-2	CASGEGASGRAFKNTGELFF	TGTGCCAGTGGCGAGGGGGCTAGCGGGAGGGCCTTTAAGAACACCGGGGAGCTGTTTTTT
TRBD2	17	TRBV5-1	.	TRBJ2-3	CASSPRTSGGGTDTQYF	TGCGCCAGCAGCCCTAGGACTAGCGGGGGGGGCACAGATACGCAGTATTTT
TRBD1	14	TRBV7-2	.	TRBJ1-4	CASRKDRGSEKLFF	TGTGCCAGCAGGAAAGACAGGGGTAGTGAAAAACTGTTTTTT
TRBD1	15	TRBV19	.	TRBJ1-2	CASSIVGDRGYGYTF	TGTGCCAGTAGTATAGTAGGGGACAGGGGGTACGGCTACACCTTC
TRBD1	16	TRBV11-2	.	TRBJ2-1	CASSPTGQLPNNEQFF	TGTGCCAGCAGCCCGACGGGACAGCTGCCCAACAATGAGCAGTTCTTC
.	15	TRBV3-1/TRBV3-2	once	TRBJ1-2	CASSPVLRANYGYTF	TGTGCCAGCAGCCCGGTTTTGAGGGCTAACTATGGCTACACCTTC
.	17	TRBV10-3	.	TRBJ2-1	CAITQDKVENSYNEQFF	TGTGCCATCACTCAAGATAAAGTGGAGAACTCCTACAATGAGCAGTTCTTC
TRBD2	15	TRBV6-4	.	TRBJ2-3	CASSALAGVSDTQYF	TGTGCCAGCAGCGCACTAGCGGGAGTATCAGATACGCAGTATTTT
TRBD1	17	TRBV18	once	TRBJ1-2	CASSPLSRGTGGSGYTF	TGTGCCAGCTCACCGCTCTCCCGGGGGACAGGGGGCTCTGGCTACACCTTC
.	13	TRBV27	.	TRBJ2-5	CASRTGGGETQYF	TGTGCCAGCAGAACTGGGGGAGGTGAGACCCAGTACTTC
.	15	TRBV5-4	.	TRBJ1-2	CASSLEGVTNYGYTF	TGTGCCAGCAGCTTGGAAGGGGTAACCAACTATGGCTACACCTTC
.	12	TRBV19	.	TRBJ2-2	CASSTGAGELFF	TGTGCCAGTAGTACAGGGGCCGGGGAGCTGTTTTTT
.	17	TRBV19	.	TRBJ1-6	CASSIPPHSSYNSPLHF	TGTGCCAGTAGTATCCCCCCACACAGCTCCTATAATTCACCCCTCCACTTT
.	16	TRBV7-3	once	TRBJ2-2	CASSAQTVPNTGELFF	TGTGCCAGCAGTGCCCAGACAGTACCGAACACCGGGGAGCTGTTTTTT
.	15	TRBV28	.	TRBJ1-4	CASSILWGRNEKLFF	TGTGCCAGCAGTATCCTCTGGGGGCGAAATGAAAAACTGTTTTTT
.	13	TRBV18	.	TRBJ2-1	CASSPGDTNEQFF	TGTGCCAGCTCACCAGGGGACACCAATGAGCAGTTCTTC
TRBD1	16	TRBV11-3	.	TRBJ1-1	CASSWALGQGNTEAFF	TGTGCCAGCAGCTGGGCTCTAGGACAGGGGAACACTGAAGCTTTCTTT
TRBD1	15	TRBV5-4	.	TRBJ2-3	CASSQQGASTDTQYF	TGTGCCAGCAGCCAACAGGGGGCCTCCACAGATACGCAGTATTTT
.	14	TRBV10-1	.	TRBJ1-5	CASSKDIPNQPQHF	TGCGCCAGCAGCAAGGACATACCGAATCAGCCCCAGCATTTT
.	13	TRBV5-4	once	TRBJ2-3	CASSSGNTDTQYF	TGTGCCAGCAGCTCAGGTAACACAGATACGCAGTATTTT
.	16	TRBV4-2	.	TRBJ1-1	CASSQDEKGGNTEAFF	TGTGCCAGCAGCCAAGATGAGAAGGGAGGGAACACTGAAGCTTTCTTT